Listed here is a single T cell receptor (beta chain). Its antigen remains unidentified. This sample is part of a study of regulatory T cells in long-lasting Graves disease. Noted time point: newly diagnosed GD, antithyroid drugs for less than 3 months. The TCR library was prepared using RNA isolated from PBMCs. The study's findings and limits: A greater number of public clonotypes (about 3,000) was shared by persistent patients than by new patients (about 880).

Sequencing libraries for TCR beta were prepared with iRepertoire HTBI primers and Arm-PCR of CDR3 regions. One entry per CDR3 protein results from TCRdb running MiXCR on the multiplex PCR reads. The repertoire holds over 350,000 distinct CDR3 sequences, with 12% to 15% as singletons. Germline-derived CDR1 and CDR2 are MNHEY and SVGAGI. With 2 bases removed from V and 0 bases from J, the gap between germline ends came to 11 bases. The CDR3 contains 16 residues. The same sample was also studied in work on T cells in Graves' hyperthyroidism and ophthalmopathy. That source adds: With a median lead of about 6.9 months before onset, the model predicted ophthalmopathy.

The sample was peripheral blood mononuclear cells (PBMCs), taken at new diagnosis, from a patient treated with antithyroid drugs. This TCR came from a woman aged 45 to 65 with Graves disease. This chain uses TRBV6-5 with TRBJ1-3; weak D call: TRBD1 (5 bases). The CDR3 DNA follows: TGTGCCAGCAGTTACGGACCGGGGGGCTCTGGAAACACCATATATTTT. It is translated as CASSYGPGGSGNTIYF.